Shown below are 24 T cell receptor beta chains from a single sample sequenced in a study of cytomegalovirus exposure and HLA in healthy donors. Primers for the PCR totalled 60 Vbeta and 13 Jbeta. Profiled with immunoSEQ multiplex PCR; TCRdb holds only in-frame clones, not every one. The ten top clones account for about 2%, within a sample of around 150,000 clones. Sequenced sample: PBMCs. Receptor source: a young man in good health and CMV-seronegative.

The V and J genes are TRBV30 and TRBJ1-1, with no clear D. This CDR3 is 14 amino acids long. The V gene lost 0 bases and the J gene lost 5 bases, with 13 bases spanning the gap. Germline V gives CDR1 GTSNPN, CDR2 SVGIG (reference sequence). This CDR3 is CAWSVTVSGTEAFF. The CDR3 nucleotides are TGTGCCTGGAGTGTAACGGTGTCGGGTACTGAAGCTTTCTTT.

This rearrangement joins TRBV7-9 to TRBJ2-5, with 7 nucleotides matching TRBD1. Germline CDR1 reads SEHNR; CDR2 reads FQNEAQ (reference sequence). The CDR3 is made up of 13 amino acids. J lost 4 bases, V lost 5 bases, and 4 bases had no gene match. The CDR3 protein is CASSATGVETQYF. DNA of the CDR3: TGTGCCAGCAGCGCTACAGGGGTAGAGACCCAGTACTTC.

This chain links TRBV7-9 with TRBJ2-3; 10 bases are shared with TRBD2. V gave up 4 bases and J gave up 0 bases; unmatched junction bases: 4. CDR3 length equals 16 residues. CDR1 is SEHNR and CDR2 is FQNEAQ in the germline V gene (reference sequence). The DNA of the CDR3 is TGTGCCAGCAGCTCGTGGACTAGCGGAAGCACAGATACGCAGTATTTT. Amino acid sequence: CASSSWTSGSTDTQYF.

The genes are TRBV9 and TRBJ2-3; no definite D call. Germline assignment: CDR1 SGDLS and CDR2 YYNGEE. V was trimmed by 0 bases and J by 2 bases, leaving 10 bases between them. This CDR3 is 15 amino acids long. CDR3: CASSVETFHTDTQYF. CDR3 DNA sequence: TGTGCCAGCAGCGTAGAAACATTCCACACAGATACGCAGTATTTT.

This chain joins TRBV7-2 and TRBJ2-7; 15 bases are a match to TRBD2. Germline-derived CDR1 and CDR2 are SGHTA and FQGNSA. CDR3 length: 16 residues. V shed 1 base and J 6 bases; nucleotides not matched to a gene: 4. The CDR3 DNA is TGTGCCAGCAGCTTAGTGGGGACTAGCGGGAGGCGCGAGCAGTACTTC. Translation: CASSLVGTSGRREQYF.

This sequence joins TRBV5-1 and TRBJ2-5, with 8 positions matching TRBD1. The V and J ends lost 4 bases and 4 bases, in that order; junction bases with no gene match: 9. This CDR3 is 15 amino acids long. Germline V gene data show CDR1 as SGHRS and CDR2 as YFSETQ. CDR3 region: CASSPQGAWGETQYF. In nucleotides, the CDR3 is TGCGCCAGCAGCCCGCAGGGGGCTTGGGGAGAGACCCAGTACTTC.

The genes are TRBV27 and TRBJ2-7; D is unresolved. CDR1 and CDR2 (germline): MNHEY, SMNVEV (reference sequence). The CDR3 extends over 13 amino acids. Trimming cost V 4 bases and J 1 base, with 8 bases left between them. The CDR3 loop reads CASSWASSYEQYF. The CDR3 DNA is TGTGCCAGCAGTTGGGCTTCGTCCTACGAGCAGTACTTC.

The chain couples TRBV10-3 to TRBJ2-5; 7 positions agree with TRBD2. The CDR3 runs 15 residues. Trimming at V came to 3 bases and at J to 5 bases, leaving 9 bases not matched to a gene. Germline V gene sequence: CDR1 ENHRY, CDR2 SYGVKD. CDR3 nucleotides: TGTGCCATCAGTGAAGGGACGGGAGGAGTGGAGACCCAGTACTTC. Translated: CAISEGTGGVETQYF.

The CDR3 DNA is TGCGCCAGCAGCTCGGGATCTCAGGGGCACTACTACGAGCAGTACTTC. This codes for CASSSGSQGHYYEQYF. The chain joins TRBV5-1 to TRBJ2-7, with D possibly TRBD1 on 6 matching bases. The V gene's germline CDR1 is SGHRS and CDR2 YFSETQ. V shed 3 bases and J shed 3 bases, with 19 bases lying between them. This CDR3 has 16 amino acids. Variable domain in full (rest from reference TRBV5-1 and TRBJ2-7): KAGVTQTPRYLIKTRGQQVTLSCSPISGHRSVSWYQQTPGQGLQFLFEYFSETQRNKGNFPGRFSGRQFSNSRSEMNVSTLELGDSALYLCASSSGSQGHYYEQYFGPGTRLTVT.

This chain uses TRBV6-1 with TRBJ1-1, with 8 bases lining up with TRBD1. The CDR3 runs 12 residues. Losses at the gene ends were 6 bases for V and 4 bases for J; bases not matched to a gene: 1. The germline V gene encodes CDR1 MNHNS and CDR2 SASEGT. DNA for the CDR3: TGTGCCAGCAGCAGGGGGCTCACTGAAGCTTTCTTT. Its protein product is CASSRGLTEAFF.

The chain is built from TRBV29-1 and TRBJ1-6, with 8 positions matching TRBD1. In germline, CDR1 is SQVTM, CDR2 ANQGSEA. Trimming at V came to 7 bases and at J to 7 bases, leaving 6 bases not matched to a gene. CDR3 size: 13 residues. As DNA, the CDR3 is TGCAGCGCTAGACAGGGGCAAAATTCACCCCTCCACTTT. Residues: CSARQGQNSPLHF.

The V call is TRBV5-1, the J call TRBJ1-4; D may be TRBD1 (6 bases). Trimming removed 7 bases at V and 0 bases at J, with 13 bases between. Germline V gives CDR1 SGHRS, CDR2 YFSETQ. This CDR3 contains 15 residues. The chain's CDR3 is CASHLGASTNEKLFF. The CDR3 DNA sequence: TGCGCCAGCCACCTGGGGGCGTCAACTAATGAAAAACTGTTTTTT.

V is TRBV2 and J is TRBJ1-5, with D possibly TRBD1 on 5 matching bases. In germline, CDR1 is SNHLY, CDR2 FYNNEI. This CDR3 has 17 residues. Trimming took 2 bases from V and 0 from J, leaving 14 bases between them. DNA for the CDR3: TGTGCCAGCAGTGAACAGGGAGGAGGGCTTAGCAATCAGCCCCAGCATTTT. Protein sequence: CASSEQGGGLSNQPQHF.

The V call is TRBV5-5, the J call TRBJ2-1; 7 bases fit TRBD1. Trimming took 2 bases from V and 7 from J; bases not matched to a gene: 12. CDR3 length: 16 amino acids. The V gene's germline CDR1 is SGHKS and CDR2 YYEKEE (reference sequence). CDR3 amino acids: CASSFARDRTINEQFF. The CDR3, as DNA: TGTGCCAGCAGCTTTGCCCGGGACAGAACAATTAATGAGCAGTTCTTC.

The rearrangement uses TRBV18 and TRBJ1-1; the match to TRBD1 covers 10 bases. J lost 9 bases, V lost 2 bases, and 3 bases had no gene match. CDR1 and CDR2 from the germline V gene are KGHSH and LQKENI. The CDR3 runs 13 residues. CDR3 protein: CASSPGTGAKAFF. CDR3 DNA: TGTGCCAGCTCACCAGGGACAGGGGCGAAAGCTTTCTTT.

The V call is TRBV28, the J call TRBJ1-3; D is ambiguous. Trimming pared 5 bases from V and 0 bases from J, leaving 14 bases between. The CDR3 length is 16 residues. Looked up from germline, CDR1 is MDHEN and CDR2 is SYDVKM. CDR3 region: CASSPRLFPSGNTIYF. CDR3 nucleotide sequence: TGTGCCAGCAGTCCCAGGCTCTTCCCCTCTGGAAACACCATATATTTT. The complete variable domain, with remaining parts taken from reference TRBV28 and TRBJ1-3, reads DVKVTQSSRYLVKRTGEKVFLECVQDMDHENMFWYRQDPGLGLRLIYFSYDVKMKEKGDIPEGYSVSREKKERFSLILESASTNQTSMYLCASSPRLFPSGNTIYFGEGSWLTVV.

The chain employs TRBV6-1 and TRBJ2-5, with D perhaps TRBD1 (5 bases). CDR1 MNHNS and CDR2 SASEGT come from the germline V gene. The CDR3 totals 13 residues. Trimming removed 10 bases from V and 2 bases from J, with 14 bases in between. CDR3: CANSRQLQETQYF. Written as DNA, the CDR3 is TGTGCCAACTCCCGACAGCTTCAAGAGACCCAGTACTTC.

V usage is TRBV15 and J usage is TRBJ1-1; 8 nucleotides agree with TRBD1. CDR3 length: 16 residues. V dropped 5 bases and J dropped 0; count of bases not matched to a gene: 8. Germline CDR1 is LNHNV and CDR2 is YYDKDF (reference sequence). CDR3 residues: CATSSPRQGLNTEAFF. CDR3 sequence (DNA): TGTGCCACCAGCTCCCCGAGACAGGGGTTGAACACTGAAGCTTTCTTT.

The CDR3 is CASSIHRTETQYF. The CDR3, as DNA: TGTGCCAGTAGTATTCATAGAACGGAGACCCAGTACTTC. This sequence joins TRBV19 and TRBJ2-5; D unresolved. Between the trimmed V and J ends, which lost 3 bases and 5 bases, there was a span of 10 bases. The CDR3 consists of 13 residues. The germline CDR1 and CDR2 sequences are LNHDA and SQIVND (reference sequence).

The chain has TRBV2 and TRBJ2-1; TRBD2 aligns across 8 bases. With 9 bases clipped from V and 4 bases from J, the junction kept 8 bases outside the gene matches. Germline lookup yields CDR1 SNHLY and CDR2 FYNNEI. This CDR3 is built from 14 residues. The CDR3 DNA follows: TGTGCCAGGACCACTAGCGGAGATTACAATGAGCAGTTCTTC. This codes for CARTTSGDYNEQFF.

The V call is TRBV7-9, the J call TRBJ2-5; TRBD1 matches at 9 bases. The CDR3 has 13 residues. With V trimmed by 6 bases and J by 5 bases, 4 bases remained unmatched. Germline loops: CDR1 SEHNR, CDR2 FQNEAQ (reference sequence). The CDR3 DNA is TGTGCCAGCAGACAGGGGGCGAGGGAGACCCAGTACTTC. Translated: CASRQGARETQYF.

The chain couples TRBV12-5 to TRBJ1-2; tentative D call: TRBD1 (5 bases). CDR1 and CDR2 (germline): LGHNT, FRNRAP. The CDR3 totals 16 residues. The V gene lost 1 base and the J gene lost 7 bases, with 19 bases spanning the gap. The DNA of the CDR3 is TGTGCTAGTGGTTTGGATTTCCCTCGGGGGATGGGTGGCTACACCTTC. Amino acid sequence: CASGLDFPRGMGGYTF.

The genes are TRBV18 and TRBJ1-3; no firm D call. CDR1 is KGHSH, CDR2 LQKENI, per germline. There are 16 residues in the CDR3. V shed 3 bases and J shed 0 bases, with 12 bases lying between them. The CDR3 reads CASSPAGVDSGNTIYF. CDR3 in DNA: TGTGCCAGCTCACCCGCGGGAGTCGACTCTGGAAACACCATATATTTT.

CDR3 sequence (DNA): TGTGCCAGCAGCTTAGGACAGGGGGCCTACGAGCAGTACTTC. Amino acids: CASSLGQGAYEQYF. The rearrangement uses TRBV7-6 and TRBJ2-7; 9 nucleotides agree with TRBD1. Germline trimming cut 1 base from V and 2 bases from J; bases unmatched to any gene: 0. This CDR3 is built from 14 residues. Germline V CDR1 and CDR2: SGHVS, FNYEAQ. Full variable domain (remainder filled in from reference TRBV7-6 and TRBJ2-7): GAGVSQSPRYKVTKRGQDVALRCDPISGHVSLYWYRQALGQGPEFLTYFNYEAQQDKSGLPNDRFSAERPEGSISTLTIQRTEQRDSAMYRCASSLGQGAYEQYFGPGTRLTVT.